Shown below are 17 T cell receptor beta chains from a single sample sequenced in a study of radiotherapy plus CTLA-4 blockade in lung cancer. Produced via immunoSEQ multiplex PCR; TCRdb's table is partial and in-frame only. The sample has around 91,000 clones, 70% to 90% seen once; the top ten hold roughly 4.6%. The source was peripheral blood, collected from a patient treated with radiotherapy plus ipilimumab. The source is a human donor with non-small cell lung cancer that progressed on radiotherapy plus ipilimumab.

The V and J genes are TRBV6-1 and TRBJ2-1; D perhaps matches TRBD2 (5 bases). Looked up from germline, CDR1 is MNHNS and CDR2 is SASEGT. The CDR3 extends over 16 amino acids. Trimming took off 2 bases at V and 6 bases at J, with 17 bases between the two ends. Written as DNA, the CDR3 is TGTGCCAGCAGTGAAAGGTCCCTCCCCCGGGGCAATGAGCAGTTCTTC. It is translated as CASSERSLPRGNEQFF.

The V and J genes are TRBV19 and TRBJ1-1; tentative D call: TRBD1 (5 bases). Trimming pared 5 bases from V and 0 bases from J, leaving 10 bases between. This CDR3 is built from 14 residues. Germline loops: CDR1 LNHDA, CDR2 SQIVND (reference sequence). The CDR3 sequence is CASSGRQLNTEAFF. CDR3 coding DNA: TGTGCCAGTAGTGGAAGACAGTTGAACACTGAAGCTTTCTTT.

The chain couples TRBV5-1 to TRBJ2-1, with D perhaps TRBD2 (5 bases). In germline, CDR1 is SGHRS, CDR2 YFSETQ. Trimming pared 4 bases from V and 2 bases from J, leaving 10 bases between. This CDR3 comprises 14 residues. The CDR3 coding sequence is TGCGCCAGCAGCCACGGGGTGGCCTACAATGAGCAGTTCTTC. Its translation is CASSHGVAYNEQFF.

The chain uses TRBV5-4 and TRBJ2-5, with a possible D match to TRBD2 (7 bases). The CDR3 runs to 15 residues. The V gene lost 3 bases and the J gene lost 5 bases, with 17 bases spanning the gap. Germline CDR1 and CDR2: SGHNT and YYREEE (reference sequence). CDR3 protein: CASSSLRGARETQYF. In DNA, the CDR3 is TGTGCCAGCAGCTCCCTTCGGGGGGCGAGGGAGACCCAGTACTTC.

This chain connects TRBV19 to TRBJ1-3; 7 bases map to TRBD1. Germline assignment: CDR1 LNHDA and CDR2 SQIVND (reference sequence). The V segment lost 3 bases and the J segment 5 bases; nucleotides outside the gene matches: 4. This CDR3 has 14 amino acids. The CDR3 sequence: CASSIDRERNTIYF. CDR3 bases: TGTGCCAGTAGTATCGACAGGGAGCGAAACACCATATATTTT. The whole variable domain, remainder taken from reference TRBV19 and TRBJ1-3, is DGGITQSPKYLFRKEGQNVTLSCEQNLNHDAMYWYRQDPGQGLRLIYYSQIVNDFQKGDIAEGYSVSREKKESFPLTVTSAQKNPTAFYLCASSIDRERNTIYFGEGSWLTVV.

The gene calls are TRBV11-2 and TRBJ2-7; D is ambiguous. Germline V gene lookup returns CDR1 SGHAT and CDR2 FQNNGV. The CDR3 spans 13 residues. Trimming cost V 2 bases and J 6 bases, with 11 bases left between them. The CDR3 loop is CASSLSWAVEQYF. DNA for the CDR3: TGTGCCAGCAGCTTATCCTGGGCGGTCGAGCAGTACTTC.

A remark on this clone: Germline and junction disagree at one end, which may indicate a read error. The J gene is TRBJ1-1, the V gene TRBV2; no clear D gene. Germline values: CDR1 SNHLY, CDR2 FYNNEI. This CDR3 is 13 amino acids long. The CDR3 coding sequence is TGTGCCAGCAGCGAAGCGTGGGGAACTGAAGCTTTCTTT. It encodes CASSEAWGTEAFF.

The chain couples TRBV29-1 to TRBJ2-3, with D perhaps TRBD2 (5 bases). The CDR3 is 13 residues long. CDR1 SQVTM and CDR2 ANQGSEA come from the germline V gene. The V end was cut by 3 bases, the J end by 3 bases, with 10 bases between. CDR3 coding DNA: TGCAGCGTTGATCGGGATACAACAGATACGCAGTATTTT. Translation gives CSVDRDTTDTQYF.

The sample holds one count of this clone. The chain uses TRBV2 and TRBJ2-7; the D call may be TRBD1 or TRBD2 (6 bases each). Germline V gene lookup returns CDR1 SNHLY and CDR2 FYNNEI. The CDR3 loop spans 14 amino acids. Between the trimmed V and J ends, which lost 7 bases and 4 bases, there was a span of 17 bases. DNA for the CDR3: TGTGCCAGCACCCTTAAGGGGGGAAAATACGAGCAGTACTTC. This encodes CASTLKGGKYEQYF.

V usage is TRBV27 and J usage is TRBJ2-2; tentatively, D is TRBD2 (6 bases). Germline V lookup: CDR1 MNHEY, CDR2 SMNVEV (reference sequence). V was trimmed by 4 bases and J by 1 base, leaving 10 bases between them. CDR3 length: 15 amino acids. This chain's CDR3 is CASSSRRVNTGELFF. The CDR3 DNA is TGTGCCAGCAGTTCTCGGAGGGTGAACACCGGGGAGCTGTTTTTT.

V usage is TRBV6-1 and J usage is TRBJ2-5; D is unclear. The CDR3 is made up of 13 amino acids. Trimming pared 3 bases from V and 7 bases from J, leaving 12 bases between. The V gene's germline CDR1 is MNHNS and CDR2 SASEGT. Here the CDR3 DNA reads TGTGCCAGCAGTGATGTCCCCACCGGGACCCAGTACTTC. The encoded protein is CASSDVPTGTQYF.

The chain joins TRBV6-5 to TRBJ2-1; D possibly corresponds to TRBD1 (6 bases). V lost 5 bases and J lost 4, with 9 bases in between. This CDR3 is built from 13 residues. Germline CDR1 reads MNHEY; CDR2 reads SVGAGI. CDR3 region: CASSLDRYNEQFF. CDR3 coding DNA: TGTGCCAGCAGTCTGGACAGATACAATGAGCAGTTCTTC.

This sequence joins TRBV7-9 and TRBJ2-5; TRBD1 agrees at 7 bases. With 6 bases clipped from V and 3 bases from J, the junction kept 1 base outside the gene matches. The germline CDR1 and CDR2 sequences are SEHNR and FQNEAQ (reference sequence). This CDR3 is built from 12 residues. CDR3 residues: CASRGTEETQYF. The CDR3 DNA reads TGTGCCAGCAGAGGGACAGAAGAGACCCAGTACTTC.

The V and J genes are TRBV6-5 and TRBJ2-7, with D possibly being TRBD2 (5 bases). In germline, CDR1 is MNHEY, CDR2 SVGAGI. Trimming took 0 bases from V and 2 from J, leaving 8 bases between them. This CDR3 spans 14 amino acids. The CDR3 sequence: CASSYSRAPYEQYF. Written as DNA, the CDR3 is TGTGCCAGCAGTTACTCGCGGGCCCCCTACGAGCAGTACTTC.

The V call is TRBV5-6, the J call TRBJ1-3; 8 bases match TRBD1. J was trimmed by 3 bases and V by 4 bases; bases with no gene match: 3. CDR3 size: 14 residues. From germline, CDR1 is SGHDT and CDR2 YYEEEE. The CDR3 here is CASSPTGGGNTIYF. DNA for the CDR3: TGTGCCAGCAGCCCCACAGGGGGTGGAAACACCATATATTTT.

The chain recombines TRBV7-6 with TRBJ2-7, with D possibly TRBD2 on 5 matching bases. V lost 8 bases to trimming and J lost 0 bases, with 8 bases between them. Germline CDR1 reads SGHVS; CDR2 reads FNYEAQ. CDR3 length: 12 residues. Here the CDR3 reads CASGSGSYEQYF. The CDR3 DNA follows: TGTGCCAGCGGGAGTGGCTCCTACGAGCAGTACTTC.

The CDR3 nucleotides are TGTGCCAGCAGAGGACCGACGAACACCGGGGAGCTGTTTTTT. Encoded protein: CASRGPTNTGELFF. This chain joins TRBV25-1 and TRBJ2-2; no clear D. The CDR3 totals 14 residues. Germline CDR1 and CDR2: MGHDK and SYGVNS. V lost 6 bases to trimming and J lost 0 bases, with 8 bases between them.